These T cell receptor beta chains were read from a single sample in a study of blood T cell repertoires in COVID-19. Generated by immunoSEQ multiplex PCR, the TCRdb table keeps only in-frame clones and is missing some. The data hold approximately 160,000 clones, with less than 90% observed a single time. Specimen: PBMCs or T cells enriched from blood (not recorded which). These receptors all come from a woman in her 50s who had recovered from COVID-19. Both conserved end residues are part of each CDR3. D genes are given only for firm matches. A row's size may be missing; if present it is once, few, many or a size class.

clone_size cdr3_length d_call j_call v_call cdr3_nt cdr3_aa
once 13 - TRBJ1-2 TRBV14 TGTGCCAGCAGCCAAGGGACAAACTATGGCTACACCTTC CASSQGTNYGYTF
once 14 - TRBJ2-1 TRBV28 TGTGCCAGCAGTTCGCCTTCCGCGGTCAATGAGCAGTTCTTC CASSSPSAVNEQFF
- 16 TRBD1 TRBJ1-1 TRBV14 TGTGCCAGCAGCCACCTCCCGGGACAGGGGAACACTGAAGCTTTCTTT CASSHLPGQGNTEAFF
- 15 - TRBJ2-7 TRBV6-5 TGTGCCAGCAGTCTTTTTATGCAGGCTATATACGAGCAGTACTTC CASSLFMQAIYEQYF
- 13 - TRBJ1-2 TRBV2 TGTGCCAGCAGTGAAGGGGGCAGGGGAGGCTACACCTTC CASSEGGRGGYTF
- 16 - TRBJ1-2 TRBV4-2 TGTGCCAGCAGCCGATCGATGACCCCCTCGGGCTATGGCTACACCTTC CASSRSMTPSGYGYTF
- 14 TRBD1 TRBJ2-5 TRBV5-6 TGTGCCAGCAGCCCCGGGACAGTCCAAGAGACCCAGTACTTC CASSPGTVQETQYF
- 18 TRBD1 TRBJ2-6 TRBV19 TGTGCCAGTAGTAGATCCGGGACAGGGTTATCTGGGGCCAACGTCCTGACTTTC CASSRSGTGLSGANVLTF
- 16 TRBD1 TRBJ1-4 TRBV18 TGTGCCAGCTCACCCGGGACCGGGACAGCTAATGAAAAACTGTTTTTT CASSPGTGTANEKLFF
- 13 - TRBJ1-6 TRBV6-4 TGTGCCAGCAGTGAGTCGTTGAATTCACCCCTCCACTTT CASSESLNSPLHF
- 15 - TRBJ1-5 TRBV4-3 TGCGCCAGCAGCCAAGAATGGCAGGGGATTCAGCCCCAGCATTTT CASSQEWQGIQPQHF
- 14 - TRBJ2-7 TRBV7-9 TGTGCCAGCAGCTTAGGACAGGACAGTTCAGAGCAGTACTTC CASSLGQDSSEQYF
- 16 TRBD1 TRBJ1-2 TRBV11-2 TGTGCCAGCACCGAATTTCGGAACAGGGGAGGCTATGGCTACACCTTC CASTEFRNRGGYGYTF
- 17 TRBD1 TRBJ2-5 TRBV7-3 TGTGCCAGCAGCCGAGGACAGGGGGCGGTTTGGAAAGAGACCCAGTACTTC CASSRGQGAVWKETQYF
- 11 TRBD1 TRBJ2-1 TRBV2 TGTGCCAGCAGTGGGGCAGGGGGAAAGTTCTTC CASSGAGGKFF
- 15 TRBD1 TRBJ2-7 TRBV6-5 TGTGCCAGCAGTCGGGACAGGGACAAGGGCTACGAGCAGTACTTC CASSRDRDKGYEQYF
- 15 TRBD1 TRBJ1-2 TRBV27 TGTGCCAGCAGTTTAGATGGGGACAGGCGGGAGGGCTACACCTTC CASSLDGDRREGYTF
- 15 TRBD2 TRBJ2-3 TRBV7-2 TGTGCCAGCAGCCTTTTAGCGGGAGGGCCGGATACGCAGTATTTT CASSLLAGGPDTQYF
- 14 - TRBJ2-7 TRBV5-1 TGCGCCAGCAGCTTGGTGGCGGGTCCCTACGAGCAGTACTTC CASSLVAGPYEQYF
once 15 TRBD2 TRBJ2-7 TRBV4-2 TGTGCCAGCAACAGACTAGCGGGAGGGCGGGACGAGCAGTACTTC CASNRLAGGRDEQYF
once 14 - TRBJ2-4 TRBV2 TGTGCCAGCAGTGTTCGAGGGAGAGGTAACATTCAGTACTTC CASSVRGRGNIQYF
- 18 - TRBJ1-5 TRBV1 TGCACCAGCAGCCAAGATGGGGACAGGGTGGGGCCCAATCAGCCCCAGCATTTT CTSSQDGDRVGPNQPQHF
- 15 - TRBJ1-2 TRBV5-5 TGTGCCAGCAGCTCAATGGATACGGGAGACTATGGCTACACCTTC CASSSMDTGDYGYTF
- 15 TRBD1 TRBJ1-6 TRBV5-4 TGTGCCAGCAGCTTGGCAGGACAGGGAGATTCACCCCTCCACTTT CASSLAGQGDSPLHF
- 14 - TRBJ2-7 TRBV11-2 TGTGCCAGCAGCTTCGGGACTCTCGCCTACGAGCAGTACTTC CASSFGTLAYEQYF
- 15 TRBD2 TRBJ2-1 TRBV6-5 TGTGCCAGCATTCGGACTAGCGGGATTTACAATGAGCAGTTCTTC CASIRTSGIYNEQFF
few 13 - TRBJ2-1 TRBV7-9 TGTGCCAGCAGCCCCCCCAGGAACAATGAGCAGTTCTTC CASSPPRNNEQFF
few 14 - TRBJ1-2 TRBV7-2 TGTGCCAGCAGCTTAGACGGCAGACTAAGTGGCTACACCTTC CASSLDGRLSGYTF
- 16 TRBD1 TRBJ2-1 TRBV5-1 TGCGCCAGCAGCGCGAGGACAGGGCCCCCTTACACTGAGCAGTTCTTC CASSARTGPPYTEQFF
- 13 - TRBJ2-2 TRBV2 TGTGCCAGCAGTGAAAAAGAGAACGGGGAGCTGTTTTTT CASSEKENGELFF
- 14 TRBD1 TRBJ2-3 TRBV5-1 TGCGCCAGCAGCTTCGGACAGGGCACAGATACGCAGTATTTT CASSFGQGTDTQYF
- 10 - TRBJ1-2 TRBV20-1 TGCAGTGCTCAAAGACAGGTCTACACCTTC CSAQRQVYTF
- 15 - TRBJ2-3 TRBV18 TGTGCCAGCTCACTGGTAGGCGGGGAGGCAGATACGCAGTATTTT CASSLVGGEADTQYF
- 14 TRBD1 TRBJ2-4 TRBV11-2 TGTGCCAGCAGCTTAGTAACAGGGGGAAACATTCAGTACTTC CASSLVTGGNIQYF
- 12 - TRBJ1-1 TRBV19 TGTGCCACCAGGACAGCAAACACTGAAGCTTTCTTT CATRTANTEAFF
once 15 - TRBJ1-1 TRBV9 TGTGCCAGCAGCGTCCGGGACACCTTGAACACTGAAGCTTTCTTT CASSVRDTLNTEAFF
- 12 TRBD2 TRBJ2-7 TRBV7-9 TGTGCCAGCAGGTCACTAGCGTACGAGCAGTACTTC CASRSLAYEQYF
- 15 TRBD1 TRBJ2-1 TRBV18 TGTGCCAGCTCACCTTCGACAGGGGGCTACAATGAGCAGTTCTTC CASSPSTGGYNEQFF
- 14 - TRBJ2-1 TRBV7-2 TGTGCCAGCAGCTTAGAATCAGGTCGCTATGAGCAGTTCTTC CASSLESGRYEQFF
- 16 TRBD1 TRBJ1-3 TRBV10-3 TGTGCCATCAGTGAAGGGGACAGGGCGTCTGGAAACACCATATATTTT CAISEGDRASGNTIYF
- 13 TRBD1 TRBJ2-2 TRBV14 TGTGCCAGCAGCCTACAGGGGGTCGGGGAGCTGTTTTTT CASSLQGVGELFF
- 15 TRBD1 TRBJ1-5 TRBV9 TGTGCCAGCAGCGCGCACGGGACAGAGGATCAGCCCCAGCATTTT CASSAHGTEDQPQHF
- 17 TRBD1 TRBJ1-2 TRBV19 TGTGCCACCAAAAACCTTAATCCGGGACAGGGGTTTTATGGCTACACCTTC CATKNLNPGQGFYGYTF